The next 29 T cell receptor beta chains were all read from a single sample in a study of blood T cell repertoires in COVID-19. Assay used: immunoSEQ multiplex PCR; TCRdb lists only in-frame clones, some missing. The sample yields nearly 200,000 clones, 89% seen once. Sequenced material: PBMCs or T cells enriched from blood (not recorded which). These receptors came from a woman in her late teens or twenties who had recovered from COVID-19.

The CDR3 nucleotides read TGTGCCAGCAGCTTACAGGGTGGCAATCAGCCCCAGCATTTT. This translates into CASSLQGGNQPQHF. The V gene is TRBV6-2 or TRBV6-3, the J gene TRBJ1-5, with D possibly matching TRBD1 (6 bases). This CDR3 is built from 14 residues. Trimming left V 6 bases short and J 2 bases short, with 11 bases between. The germline CDR1 and CDR2 sequences are MNHEY and SVGEGT.

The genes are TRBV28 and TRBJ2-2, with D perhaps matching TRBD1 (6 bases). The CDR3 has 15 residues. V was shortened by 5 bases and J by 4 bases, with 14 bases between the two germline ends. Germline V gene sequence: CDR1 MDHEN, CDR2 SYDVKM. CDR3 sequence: CASSNLQGRTGELFF. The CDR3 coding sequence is TGTGCCAGCAGTAATTTACAGGGTCGCACCGGGGAGCTGTTTTTT. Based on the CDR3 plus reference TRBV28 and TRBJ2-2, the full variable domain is DVKVTQSSRYLVKRTGEKVFLECVQDMDHENMFWYRQDPGLGLRLIYFSYDVKMKEKGDIPEGYSVSREKKERFSLILESASTNQTSMYLCASSNLQGRTGELFFGEGSRLTVL.

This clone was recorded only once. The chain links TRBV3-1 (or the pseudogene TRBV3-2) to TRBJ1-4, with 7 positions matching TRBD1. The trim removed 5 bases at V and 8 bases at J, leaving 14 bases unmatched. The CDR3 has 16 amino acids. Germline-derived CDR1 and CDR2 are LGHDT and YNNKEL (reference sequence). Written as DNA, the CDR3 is TGTGCCAGCAGCTCAGAGGACAGGAAGAATGCCGAAAAACTGTTTTTT. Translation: CASSSEDRKNAEKLFF.

CDR3 DNA sequence: TGTGCCAGCAGTTCCGCCGGAGATCTGAACACTGAAGCTTTCTTT. It yields the protein CASSSAGDLNTEAFF. V gene TRBV28 combines with J gene TRBJ1-1; no clear D. This CDR3 has 15 amino acids. With 4 bases removed from V and 0 bases from J, the gap between germline ends came to 12 bases. Germline assignment: CDR1 MDHEN and CDR2 SYDVKM.

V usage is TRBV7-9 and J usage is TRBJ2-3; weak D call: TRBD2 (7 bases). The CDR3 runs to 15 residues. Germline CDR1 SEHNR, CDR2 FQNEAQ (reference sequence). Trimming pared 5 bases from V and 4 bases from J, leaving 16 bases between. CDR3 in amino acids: CASSPVGGGADTQYF. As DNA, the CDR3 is TGTGCCAGCAGCCCGGTAGGGGGAGGGGCAGATACGCAGTATTTT.

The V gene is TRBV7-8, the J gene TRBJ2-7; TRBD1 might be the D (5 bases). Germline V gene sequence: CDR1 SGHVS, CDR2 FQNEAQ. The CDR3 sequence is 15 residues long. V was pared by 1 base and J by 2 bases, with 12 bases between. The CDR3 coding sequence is TGTGCCAGCAGCTTAGAGGGGCGGCCGGCCTACGAGCAGTACTTC. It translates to CASSLEGRPAYEQYF.

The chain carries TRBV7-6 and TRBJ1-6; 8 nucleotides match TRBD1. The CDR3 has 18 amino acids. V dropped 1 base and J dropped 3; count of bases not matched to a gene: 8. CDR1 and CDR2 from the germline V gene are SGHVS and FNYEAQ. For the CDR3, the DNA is TGTGCCAGCAGCTTAGAAGGGACAGGATTCCTCTATAATTCACCCCTCCACTTT. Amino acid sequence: CASSLEGTGFLYNSPLHF.

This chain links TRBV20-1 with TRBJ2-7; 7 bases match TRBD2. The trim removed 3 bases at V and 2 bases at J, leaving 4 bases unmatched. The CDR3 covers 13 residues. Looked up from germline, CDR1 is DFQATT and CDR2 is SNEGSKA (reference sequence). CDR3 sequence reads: CSASKLAAYEQYF. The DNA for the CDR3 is TGCAGTGCTAGTAAGCTAGCGGCCTACGAGCAGTACTTC.

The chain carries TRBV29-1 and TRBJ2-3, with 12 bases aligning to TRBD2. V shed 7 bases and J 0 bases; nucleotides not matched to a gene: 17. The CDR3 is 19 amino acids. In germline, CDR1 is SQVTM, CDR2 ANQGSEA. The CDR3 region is CSARVNFWTSGASTDTQYF. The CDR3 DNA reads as TGCAGCGCCCGGGTAAATTTCTGGACTAGCGGGGCGAGCACAGATACGCAGTATTTT.

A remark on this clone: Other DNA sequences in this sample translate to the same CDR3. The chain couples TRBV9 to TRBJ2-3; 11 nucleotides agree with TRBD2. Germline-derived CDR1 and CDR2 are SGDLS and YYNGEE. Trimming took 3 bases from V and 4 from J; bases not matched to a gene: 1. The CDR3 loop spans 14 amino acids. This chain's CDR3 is CASSASGGSDTQYF. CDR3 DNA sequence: TGTGCCAGCAGCGCTAGCGGGGGGTCAGATACGCAGTATTTT.

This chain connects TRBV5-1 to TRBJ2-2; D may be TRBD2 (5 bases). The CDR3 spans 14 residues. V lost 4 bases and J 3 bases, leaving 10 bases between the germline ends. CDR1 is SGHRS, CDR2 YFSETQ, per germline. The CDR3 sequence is CASSPTTDTGELFF. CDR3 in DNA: TGCGCCAGCAGCCCGACTACGGACACCGGGGAGCTGTTTTTT.

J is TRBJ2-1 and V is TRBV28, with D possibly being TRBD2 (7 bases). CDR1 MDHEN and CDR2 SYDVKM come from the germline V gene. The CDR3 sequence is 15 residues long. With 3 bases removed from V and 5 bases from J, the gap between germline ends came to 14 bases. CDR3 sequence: CASSFWGGAHNEQFF. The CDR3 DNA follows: TGTGCCAGCAGTTTTTGGGGGGGGGCCCACAATGAGCAGTTCTTC.

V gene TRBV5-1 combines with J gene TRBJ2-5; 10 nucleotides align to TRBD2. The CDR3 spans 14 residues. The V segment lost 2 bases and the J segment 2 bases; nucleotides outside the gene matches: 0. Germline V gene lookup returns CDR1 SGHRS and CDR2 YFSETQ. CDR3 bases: TGCGCCAGCAGCTTTAGCGGGGGGCAAGAGACCCAGTACTTC. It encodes CASSFSGGQETQYF. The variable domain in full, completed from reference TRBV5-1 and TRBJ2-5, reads KAGVTQTPRYLIKTRGQQVTLSCSPISGHRSVSWYQQTPGQGLQFLFEYFSETQRNKGNFPGRFSGRQFSNSRSEMNVSTLELGDSALYLCASSFSGGQETQYFGPGTRLLVL.

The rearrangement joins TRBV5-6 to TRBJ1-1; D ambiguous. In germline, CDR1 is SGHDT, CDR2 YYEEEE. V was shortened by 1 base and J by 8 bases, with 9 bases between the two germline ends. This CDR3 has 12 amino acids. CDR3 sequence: CASSLFGLEAFF. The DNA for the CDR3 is TGTGCCAGCAGCTTGTTTGGCCTCGAAGCTTTCTTT. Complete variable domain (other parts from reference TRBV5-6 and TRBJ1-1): DAGVTQSPTHLIKTRGQQVTLRCSPKSGHDTVSWYQQALGQGPQFIFQYYEEEERQRGNFPDRFSGHQFPNYSSELNVNALLLGDSALYLCASSLFGLEAFFGQGTRLTVV.

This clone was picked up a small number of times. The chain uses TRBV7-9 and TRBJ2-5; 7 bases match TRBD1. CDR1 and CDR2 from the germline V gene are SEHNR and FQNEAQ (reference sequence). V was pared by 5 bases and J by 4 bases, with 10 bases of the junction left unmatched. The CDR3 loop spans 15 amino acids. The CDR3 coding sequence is TGTGCCAGCAGCCTCGACAGGGTCCAGGGAGAGACCCAGTACTTC. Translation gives CASSLDRVQGETQYF.

CDR3: CATSSTGEENYGYTF. CDR3 sequence (DNA): TGTGCCACTTCATCGACAGGGGAGGAGAACTATGGCTACACCTTC. The V and J genes are TRBV24-1 and TRBJ1-2; the match to TRBD1 covers 8 bases. The CDR3 length is 15 residues. Trimming removed 10 bases from V and 2 bases from J; junction bases left unmatched: 11. Germline loops: CDR1 KGHDR, CDR2 SFDVKD.

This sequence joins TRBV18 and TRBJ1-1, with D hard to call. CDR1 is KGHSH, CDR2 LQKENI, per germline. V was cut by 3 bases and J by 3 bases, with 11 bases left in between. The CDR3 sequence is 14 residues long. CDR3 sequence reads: CASSPLNSDTEAFF. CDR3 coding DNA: TGTGCCAGCTCACCCTTGAACTCGGACACTGAAGCTTTCTTT.

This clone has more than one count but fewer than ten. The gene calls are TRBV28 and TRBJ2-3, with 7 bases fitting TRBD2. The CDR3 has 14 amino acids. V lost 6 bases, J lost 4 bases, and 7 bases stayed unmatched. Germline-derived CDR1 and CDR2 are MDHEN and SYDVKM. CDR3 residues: CASRSGLEADTQYF. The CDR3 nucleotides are TGTGCCAGCAGGTCTGGACTAGAAGCAGATACGCAGTATTTT.

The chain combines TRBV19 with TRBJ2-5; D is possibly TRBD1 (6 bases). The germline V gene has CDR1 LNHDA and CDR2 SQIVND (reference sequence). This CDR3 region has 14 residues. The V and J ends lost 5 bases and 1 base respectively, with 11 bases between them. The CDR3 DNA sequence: TGTGCCAGTAGTGCGACAGGCTCCCAAGAGACCCAGTACTTC. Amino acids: CASSATGSQETQYF.

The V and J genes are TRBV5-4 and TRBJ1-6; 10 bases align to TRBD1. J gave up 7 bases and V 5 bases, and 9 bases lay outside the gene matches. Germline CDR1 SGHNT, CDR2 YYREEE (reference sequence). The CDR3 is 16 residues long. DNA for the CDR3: TGTGCCAGCAGTTCCACGGACAGGGGGTTGAATTCACCCCTCCACTTT. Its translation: CASSSTDRGLNSPLHF.

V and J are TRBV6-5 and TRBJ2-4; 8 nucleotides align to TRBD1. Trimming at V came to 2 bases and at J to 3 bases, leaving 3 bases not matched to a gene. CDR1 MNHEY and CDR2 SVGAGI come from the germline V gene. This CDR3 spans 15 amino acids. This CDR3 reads CASSYTGGIKNIQYF. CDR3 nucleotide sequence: TGTGCCAGCAGTTACACAGGGGGGATCAAAAACATTCAGTACTTC.

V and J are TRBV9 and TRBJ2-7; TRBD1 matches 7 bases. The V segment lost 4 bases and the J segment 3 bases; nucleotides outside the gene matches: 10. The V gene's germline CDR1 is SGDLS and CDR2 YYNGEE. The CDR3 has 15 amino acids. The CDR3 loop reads CASSPLLSGGYEQYF. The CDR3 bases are TGTGCCAGCAGCCCACTATTATCAGGGGGCTACGAGCAGTACTTC.

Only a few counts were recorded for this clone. CDR3 loop: CASRSYGTGQRGSSTEAFF. As DNA, the CDR3 is TGTGCCAGCAGGTCATATGGGACAGGGCAGCGGGGATCTTCCACTGAAGCTTTCTTT. V usage is TRBV27 and J usage is TRBJ1-1; 9 nucleotides agree with TRBD1. J was trimmed by 4 bases and V by 6 bases; bases with no gene match: 21. There are 19 residues in the CDR3. Germline lookup yields CDR1 MNHEY and CDR2 SMNVEV (reference sequence).

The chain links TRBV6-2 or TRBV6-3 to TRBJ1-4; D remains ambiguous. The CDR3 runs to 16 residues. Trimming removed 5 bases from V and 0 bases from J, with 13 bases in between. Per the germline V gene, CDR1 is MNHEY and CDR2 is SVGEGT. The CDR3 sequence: CASSPRSASTNEKLFF. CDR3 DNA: TGTGCCAGCAGTCCCCGCAGTGCCTCAACTAATGAAAAACTGTTTTTT.

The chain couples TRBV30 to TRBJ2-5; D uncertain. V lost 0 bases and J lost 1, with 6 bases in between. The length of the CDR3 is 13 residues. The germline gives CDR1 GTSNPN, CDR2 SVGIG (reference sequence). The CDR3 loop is CAWSVWAQETQYF. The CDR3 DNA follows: TGTGCCTGGAGTGTCTGGGCCCAAGAGACCCAGTACTTC.

In DNA, the CDR3 is TGTGCCTGGAGTGCAGGGCCTGGAAACACCATATATTTT. It encodes CAWSAGPGNTIYF. The chain uses TRBV30 and TRBJ1-3; weak D call: TRBD1 (5 bases). Germline-derived CDR1 and CDR2 are GTSNPN and SVGIG (reference sequence). Trimming removed 1 base at V and 2 bases at J, with 6 bases between. The CDR3 has 13 amino acids.

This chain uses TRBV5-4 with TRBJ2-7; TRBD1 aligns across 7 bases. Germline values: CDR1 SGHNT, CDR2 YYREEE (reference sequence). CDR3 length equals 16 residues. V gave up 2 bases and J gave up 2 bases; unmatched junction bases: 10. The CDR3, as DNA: TGTGCCAGCAGCTTCCCTGGCGGTCAGGGGGCCTACGAGCAGTACTTC. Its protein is CASSFPGGQGAYEQYF.

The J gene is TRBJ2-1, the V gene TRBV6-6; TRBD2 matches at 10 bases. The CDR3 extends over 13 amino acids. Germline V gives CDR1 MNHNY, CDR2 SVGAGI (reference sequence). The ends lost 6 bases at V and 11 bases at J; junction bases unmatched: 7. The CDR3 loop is CASSSSGGVQQFF. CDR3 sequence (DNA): TGTGCCAGCAGCTCCAGCGGGGGGGTTCAGCAGTTCTTC.

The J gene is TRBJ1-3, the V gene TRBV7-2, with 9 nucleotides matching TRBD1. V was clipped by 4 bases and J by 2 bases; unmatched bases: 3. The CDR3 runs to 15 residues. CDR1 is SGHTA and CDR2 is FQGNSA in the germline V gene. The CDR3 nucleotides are TGTGCCAGCAGCTATACAGGGGGCCCTGGAAACACCATATATTTT. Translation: CASSYTGGPGNTIYF.